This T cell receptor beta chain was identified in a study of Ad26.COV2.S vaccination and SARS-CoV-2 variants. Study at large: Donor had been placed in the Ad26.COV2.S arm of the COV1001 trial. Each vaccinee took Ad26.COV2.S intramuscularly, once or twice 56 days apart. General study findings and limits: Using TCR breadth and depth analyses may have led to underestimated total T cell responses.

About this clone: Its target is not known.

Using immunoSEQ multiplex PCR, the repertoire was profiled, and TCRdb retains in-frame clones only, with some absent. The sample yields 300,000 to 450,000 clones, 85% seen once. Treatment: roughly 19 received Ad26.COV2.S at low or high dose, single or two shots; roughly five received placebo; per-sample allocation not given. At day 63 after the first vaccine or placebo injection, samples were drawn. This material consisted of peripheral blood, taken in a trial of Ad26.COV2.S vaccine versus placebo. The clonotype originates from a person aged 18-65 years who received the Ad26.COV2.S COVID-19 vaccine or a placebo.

The CDR3 DNA is TGTGCCAGCAGTGATGTCCTACCCTACGAGCAGTACTTC. Its translation is CASSDVLPYEQYF. This chain connects TRBV6-1 to TRBJ2-7; no definite D call. Germline loops: CDR1 MNHNS, CDR2 SASEGT. The CDR3 totals 13 residues. The V end lost 3 bases, the J end lost 2 bases, and 8 bases lay between the germline ends.